This TCR beta chain was identified in a study of technical replicates of blood from a handful of donors. This CDR3 region has 14 residues. With V trimmed by 3 bases and J by 5 bases, 7 bases remained unmatched. Germline CDR1 and CDR2: SGHRS and YFSETQ. Data came from immunoSEQ multiplex PCR; TCRdb stores just in-frame clones and leaves some out. Here the sample spans about 60,000 clones, about 90% being singletons. Sequencing was carried out using PBMCs. This chain joins TRBV5-1 and TRBJ1-2; 7 bases align to TRBD1. The clonotype originates from a human donor in good health. Some clones in this sample may be carry-over from other donors' samples. The CDR3 bases are TGCGCCAGCAGCTCCACGACAGGGACTTATGGCTACACCTTC. This translates into CASSSTTGTYGYTF. The variable domain in full, with the rest retrieved from reference TRBV5-1 and TRBJ1-2, is KAGVTQTPRYLIKTRGQQVTLSCSPISGHRSVSWYQQTPGQGLQFLFEYFSETQRNKGNFPGRFSGRQFSNSRSEMNVSTLELGDSALYLCASSSTTGTYGYTFGSGTRLTVV.